Listed below are T cell receptor beta chains from one sample, sequenced in a study of blood T cell repertoires in COVID-19. Profiling relied on immunoSEQ multiplex PCR, and the TCRdb table lists in-frame clones only, not all of them. The data hold 80,000 or so clones, with roughly 91% observed a single time. Specimen: peripheral blood. The source is a woman aged 45 to 65 in a cohort sampled during active COVID-19. Each CDR3 is given with its conserved first and last residue. The D gene is left open where the match is weak. Rows may omit the clone size; those that give it use once, few, many or a size class.

TRBJ2-7 | TRBV6-1 | TRBD2 | NA | CASSEFPGLAGRYF | TGTGCCAGCAGTGAATTTCCGGGACTAGCGGGGCGGTACTTC
TRBJ1-5 | TRBV30 | TRBD1 | once | CAWSEGQENQPQHF | TGTGCCTGGAGTGAAGGACAGGAAAATCAGCCCCAGCATTTT
TRBJ2-7 | TRBV29-1 | TRBD2 | once | CSAGWEGEQYF | TGCAGCGCTGGGTGGGAGGGCGAGCAGTACTTC
TRBJ1-4 | TRBV3-1/TRBV3-2 | TRBD1 | medium-sized | CASSPKGGTGDEKLFF | TGTGCCAGCAGCCCCAAGGGCGGGACAGGGGACGAAAAACTGTTTTTT
TRBJ2-5 | TRBV4-1 | NA | NA | CASSRLGGASQETQYF | TGCGCCAGCAGCCGGTTAGGGGGAGCATCCCAAGAGACCCAGTACTTC
TRBJ1-1 | TRBV11-2 | TRBD1 | NA | CASSPGQGLTEAFF | TGTGCCAGTTCCCCGGGACAGGGGTTGACTGAAGCTTTCTTT
TRBJ1-2 | TRBV6-6 | TRBD1 | NA | CASSRDRVGGYTF | TGTGCCAGCAGTCGCGACAGGGTCGGTGGCTACACCTTC
TRBJ2-2 | TRBV6-5 | TRBD2 | NA | CASKVASGGTGELFF | TGTGCCAGCAAGGTGGCCAGCGGGGGCACCGGGGAGCTGTTTTTT
TRBJ2-1 | TRBV7-3 | NA | NA | CASSLNLVLDEQFF | TGTGCCAGCAGCTTAAATCTAGTCCTGGATGAGCAGTTCTTC
TRBJ1-2 | TRBV5-1 | TRBD1 | once | CASSWGQGYGYTF | TGCGCCAGCAGCTGGGGACAGGGCTATGGCTACACCTTC
TRBJ1-5 | TRBV28 | NA | NA | CASSLVGQPQHF | TGTGCCAGCAGCCTCGTTGGCCAGCCCCAGCATTTT
TRBJ2-3 | TRBV5-4 | NA | NA | CASSLRFNRGPDTQYF | TGTGCCAGCAGCTTGCGCTTCAATAGGGGCCCAGATACGCAGTATTTT
TRBJ1-2 | TRBV10-3 | NA | NA | CAISGQAGYGYTF | TGTGCCATCAGTGGCCAAGCTGGCTATGGCTACACCTTC
TRBJ2-3 | TRBV24-1 | TRBD2 | NA | CATSWLAGGSDTQYF | TGTGCCACCAGTTGGCTAGCGGGAGGCTCAGATACGCAGTATTTT
TRBJ2-7 | TRBV5-5 | NA | NA | CASSLGQPSYEQYF | TGTGCCAGCAGCTTGGGACAGCCCTCCTACGAGCAGTACTTC
TRBJ2-7 | TRBV5-5 | NA | NA | CASSLAAGGSYEQYF | TGTGCCAGCAGCTTGGCGGCAGGTGGGAGCTACGAGCAGTACTTC
TRBJ1-2 | TRBV28 | NA | NA | CASSVTANNYGYTF | TGTGCCAGCAGTGTGACAGCAAATAACTATGGCTACACCTTC
TRBJ2-5 | TRBV28 | TRBD1 | NA | CASSFSLDRARETQYF | TGTGCCAGCAGTTTTTCCCTGGACAGGGCTAGGGAGACCCAGTACTTC
TRBJ2-3 | TRBV2 | NA | NA | CASSVVALTDTQYF | TGTGCCAGCAGTGTTGTAGCTTTGACAGATACGCAGTATTTT
TRBJ2-1 | TRBV5-1 | NA | once | CASSSEGVSYNEQFF | TGCGCCAGCAGCTCGGAGGGAGTCTCCTACAATGAGCAGTTCTTC
TRBJ1-1 | TRBV12-3/TRBV12-4 | NA | NA | CASTGQGTEAFF | TGTGCCAGCACGGGCCAGGGCACTGAAGCTTTCTTT
TRBJ1-1 | TRBV3-1/TRBV3-2 | TRBD1 | once | CASSLQSPGGAFF | TGTGCCAGCAGCCTCCAAAGTCCAGGGGGAGCTTTCTTT
TRBJ2-3 | TRBV5-1 | TRBD2 | NA | CASSFTGGGITDTQYF | TGCGCCAGCAGCTTCACAGGCGGGGGGATCACAGATACGCAGTATTTT
TRBJ2-7 | TRBV6-5 | TRBD1 | NA | CASGDRAGHEQYF | TGTGCCAGCGGGGACAGGGCGGGCCACGAGCAGTACTTC
TRBJ2-1 | TRBV9 | NA | NA | CASSVEAAPSYNEQFF | TGTGCCAGCAGCGTAGAAGCGGCGCCCAGCTACAATGAGCAGTTCTTC
TRBJ1-6 | TRBV27 | NA | few | CASSWGRGGAPSPLHF | TGTGCCAGCAGTTGGGGACGCGGGGGCGCTCCCTCACCCCTCCACTTT
TRBJ2-6 | TRBV7-2 | NA | NA | CASSLAVGQNSGANVLTF | TGTGCCAGCAGCTTAGCCGTCGGACAGAACTCTGGGGCCAACGTCCTGACTTTC
TRBJ1-5 | TRBV7-2 | NA | NA | CASSPYSPESQHF | TGTGCCAGCAGCCCCTACAGCCCCGAGAGCCAGCATTTT
TRBJ2-1 | TRBV6-6 | NA | NA | CASSPQGRGIGNEQFF | TGTGCCAGCAGCCCTCAGGGAAGGGGGATTGGGAATGAGCAGTTCTTC
TRBJ1-1 | TRBV12-5 | NA | NA | CASGLDGSGPEAFF | TGTGCTAGTGGTTTGGACGGAAGTGGGCCTGAAGCTTTCTTT
TRBJ2-1 | TRBV10-3 | TRBD2 | NA | CAISGLAGINEQFF | TGTGCCATCAGCGGACTAGCGGGAATCAATGAGCAGTTCTTC
TRBJ2-7 | TRBV7-2 | NA | NA | CASSLRFAGAYEQYF | TGTGCCAGCAGCTTAAGGTTCGCGGGTGCCTACGAGCAGTACTTC
TRBJ2-5 | TRBV5-1 | NA | NA | CASSFRGARETQYF | TGCGCCAGCAGCTTCCGGGGGGCGCGAGAGACCCAGTACTTC
TRBJ1-1 | TRBV5-1 | NA | NA | CASSSQQNTEAFF | TGCGCCAGCAGTTCACAGCAGAACACTGAAGCTTTCTTT
TRBJ1-1 | TRBV5-6 | NA | once | CASSFGSEAFF | TGTGCCAGCAGCTTCGGGAGTGAAGCTTTCTTT
TRBJ2-3 | TRBV9 | TRBD2 | NA | CASSVRPSGGAGDTQYF | TGTGCCAGCAGCGTGCGGCCTAGCGGGGGGGCCGGGGATACGCAGTATTTT
TRBJ1-2 | TRBV5-1 | NA | once | CASSDGAGMRGYTF | TGCGCCAGCAGCGATGGGGCAGGGATGCGAGGCTACACCTTC
TRBJ2-2 | TRBV4-1 | NA | NA | CASSQDGQITGELFF | TGCGCCAGCAGCCAAGATGGGCAGATCACCGGGGAGCTGTTTTTT
TRBJ2-2 | TRBV7-2 | NA | NA | CASSPGTGELFF | TGTGCCAGCTCCCCGGGCACCGGGGAGCTGTTTTTT
TRBJ2-6 | TRBV5-1 | NA | NA | CASSSQGDYGANVLTF | TGCGCCAGCAGCTCGCAAGGGGATTACGGGGCCAACGTCCTGACTTTC
TRBJ1-6 | TRBV6-1 | NA | once | CASSGPGFFRSEPVVPLHF | TGTGCCAGCAGTGGTCCGGGGTTTTTTCGGTCGGAGCCAGTTGTACCCCTCCACTTT
TRBJ1-6 | TRBV2 | NA | few | CASSPQGYNSPLHF | TGTGCCAGCAGTCCCCAGGGGTATAATTCACCCCTCCACTTT
TRBJ2-2 | TRBV14 | TRBD1 | NA | CASSPGTGAFANTGELFF | TGTGCCAGCAGCCCCGGGACAGGGGCATTCGCCAACACCGGGGAGCTGTTTTTT
TRBJ2-3 | TRBV5-1 | TRBD2 | NA | CASSPGTSGGGRTDTQYF | TGCGCCAGCAGCCCCGGGACTAGCGGGGGCGGCCGAACAGATACGCAGTATTTT
TRBJ1-5 | TRBV30 | TRBD1 | once | CAWSANTYRGREPQHF | TGTGCCTGGAGTGCTAACACTTACAGGGGCAGGGAGCCCCAGCATTTT
TRBJ2-7 | TRBV20-1 | NA | NA | CSVWDSLEQYF | TGCAGTGTCTGGGACTCTCTCGAGCAGTACTTC
TRBJ1-5 | TRBV2 | TRBD1 | NA | CASSPGQTSNQPQHF | TGTGCCAGCAGCCCGGGACAGACTAGCAATCAGCCCCAGCATTTT
TRBJ2-5 | TRBV6-1 | NA | NA | CASSEGQLQETQYF | TGTGCCAGCAGCGAAGGACAGCTCCAAGAGACCCAGTACTTC
TRBJ2-7 | TRBV27 | TRBD1 | NA | CASSKGQGYEQYF | TGTGCCAGCAGTAAGGGACAGGGGTACGAGCAGTACTTC
TRBJ2-7 | TRBV7-9 | NA | few | CASSFTGFLNEQYF | TGTGCCAGCAGCTTTACAGGGTTCTTAAACGAGCAGTACTTC
TRBJ2-1 | TRBV9 | TRBD2 | NA | CASSPTLAGLGYNEQFF | TGTGCCAGCAGCCCGACCCTAGCGGGATTGGGCTACAATGAGCAGTTCTTC
TRBJ2-2 | TRBV5-1 | TRBD2 | NA | CASSGGLAGGAGELFF | TGCGCCAGCAGCGGGGGCCTAGCGGGAGGAGCCGGGGAGCTGTTTTTT
TRBJ1-2 | TRBV18 | TRBD1 | NA | CASSLPPYQGAGGYTF | TGTGCCAGCTCACTACCCCCCTACCAGGGGGCGGGTGGCTACACCTTC
TRBJ1-2 | TRBV6-6 | TRBD1 | NA | CASRSTGEGYTF | TGTGCCAGCAGATCTACAGGGGAAGGCTACACCTTC
TRBJ2-4 | TRBV27 | TRBD1 | NA | CASSLGTAGAIQYF | TGTGCCAGCAGTCTCGGGACAGCTGGGGCCATTCAGTACTTC
TRBJ1-3 | TRBV6-5 | TRBD1 | NA | CASTRTGGGNTIYF | TGTGCCAGCACTAGGACAGGGGGCGGAAACACCATATATTTT
TRBJ2-1 | TRBV5-1 | TRBD2 | NA | CASSLLSSGGNNEQFF | TGCGCCAGCAGCCTCCTAAGCAGCGGGGGGAACAATGAGCAGTTCTTC
TRBJ2-1 | TRBV19 | NA | NA | CASSIEGTEGPYNEQFF | TGTGCCAGTAGTATAGAGGGGACTGAGGGGCCCTACAATGAGCAGTTCTTC
TRBJ1-4 | TRBV5-5 | NA | NA | CASSPRRGLNEKLFF | TGTGCCAGCAGCCCCCGGAGAGGGCTTAATGAAAAACTGTTTTTT